Following are 15 T cell receptor beta chains from one sample sequenced in a study of post-analysis software for immune sequencing data. Points from the study as a whole: Roughly five TRBV segments were more frequent in patients than controls; TRBV5-6, TRBV5-1 and TRBV20-1 belonged to this group.

Unique molecular identifiers were carried by the TCR beta cDNA libraries. TCRdb analysed the PCR reads with MiXCR anew, one entry per CDR3 protein. Of approximately 440,000 distinct CDR3 sequences in the sample, roughly 46% were seen once. No antigen has been identified for these receptors. Sequencing was carried out using blood. These receptors were obtained from a girl aged 5-17 years with multiple sclerosis.

This clonotype came up once. This chain links TRBV20-1 with TRBJ2-1, with TRBD2 matching 7 bases. Trimming at V came to 0 bases and at J to 0 bases, leaving 5 bases not matched to a gene. This CDR3 region has 16 residues. Germline assignment: CDR1 DFQATT and CDR2 SNEGSKA (reference sequence). The CDR3 spells CSARDRGGSSYNEQFF. CDR3 bases: TGCAGTGCTAGAGATCGGGGCGGGAGCTCCTACAATGAGCAGTTCTTC.

This clonotype was counted between two and nine times. Here the CDR3 reads CSAAGHSGTDTQYF. The CDR3 coding sequence is TGCAGTGCGGCGGGACACTCCGGCACAGATACGCAGTATTTT. This sequence joins TRBV20-1 and TRBJ2-3; D is perhaps TRBD1 or TRBD2 (6 bases each). There are 14 residues in the CDR3. V lost 6 bases, J lost 1 base, and 14 bases lay in between. CDR1 and CDR2 from the germline V gene are DFQATT and SNEGSKA (reference sequence).

This clonotype turned up a few times. The genes are TRBV28 and TRBJ2-7; 11 positions match TRBD2. This CDR3 comprises 15 residues. V lost 5 bases and J lost 2; bases outside the gene matches: 5. Germline V gene data show CDR1 as MDHEN and CDR2 as SYDVKM. The CDR3 coding sequence is TGTGCCAGCAGTGGCCGACTAGCGGGGACCTACGAGCAGTACTTC. Residues: CASSGRLAGTYEQYF.

CDR3 DNA: TGTGCCAGCAGCTTGATAGCCGAGCAGTACTTC. Amino acids: CASSLIAEQYF. This sequence joins TRBV12-3 or TRBV12-4 and TRBJ2-5; D call uncertain. The J call may be wrong; the DNA end is better matched by TRBJ2-7. The CDR3 is 11 amino acids.

V is TRBV7-2 and J is TRBJ2-1; no clear D gene. The V end was cut by 3 bases, the J end by 7 bases, with 7 bases between. The CDR3 spans 12 residues. Germline-derived CDR1 and CDR2 are SGHTA and FQGNSA. CDR3 in DNA: TGTGCCAGCAGCTTTGACCAGAATGAGCAGTTCTTC. Amino acids: CASSFDQNEQFF.

This clonotype turned up a few times. J is TRBJ2-5 and V is TRBV20-1; 10 positions match TRBD2. CDR1 DFQATT and CDR2 SNEGSKA come from the germline V gene (reference sequence). This CDR3 spans 15 amino acids. The J segment lost 1 base and the V segment lost 6 bases, leaving 8 bases of the junction unmatched. CDR3 in DNA: TGCAGTGCGGTAGCGGGAGGCAAACCCCAAGAGACCCAGTACTTC. It codes for CSAVAGGKPQETQYF.

This clonotype was counted a single time. The rearrangement links TRBV27 to TRBJ1-6, with 7 bases identical to TRBD1. The CDR3 is 16 amino acids. The junction had 8 bases not matched to a gene; V was cut back by 5 bases and J by 4 bases. Germline lookup yields CDR1 MNHEY and CDR2 SMNVEV (reference sequence). CDR3 region: CASSGHRGVYNSPLHF. The DNA for the CDR3 is TGTGCCAGCAGTGGCCACAGGGGTGTATATAATTCACCCCTCCACTTT.

The rearrangement links TRBV15 to TRBJ2-3; D ambiguous. The germline CDR1 and CDR2 sequences are LNHNV and YYDKDF (reference sequence). This CDR3 region has 14 residues. Between the trimmed V and J ends, which lost 1 base and 0 bases, there was a span of 5 bases. The CDR3 here is CATSRAFSTDTQYF. The CDR3 nucleotides read TGTGCCACCAGCAGAGCCTTCAGCACAGATACGCAGTATTTT.

The count of this clonotype is one. The chain links TRBV2 to TRBJ2-1; D is unclear. V dropped 3 bases and J dropped 0 bases, with 6 bases sitting between them. Germline V lookup: CDR1 SNHLY, CDR2 FYNNEI. This CDR3 is built from 14 residues. CDR3 region: CASSDGFSYNEQFF. The CDR3, as DNA: TGTGCCAGCAGTGACGGGTTCTCCTACAATGAGCAGTTCTTC.

In its sample, this clonotype was seen a few times. This chain uses TRBV24-1 with TRBJ1-2, with 7 bases matching TRBD1. The CDR3 extends over 15 amino acids. After removal of 3 bases from V and 5 bases from J, the junction contained 8 bases not matched to a gene. CDR1 and CDR2 (germline): KGHDR, SFDVKD. CDR3 nucleotide sequence: TGTGCCACCAGTGATAACGCCGACAGGGATTATGGCTACACCTTC. Its protein is CATSDNADRDYGYTF.

This clonotype was seen more than once but under ten times. The chain combines TRBV7-9 with TRBJ2-5; 10 positions match TRBD1. The CDR3 spans 16 residues. Per the germline V gene, CDR1 is SEHNR and CDR2 is FQNEAQ (reference sequence). The junction had 11 bases not matched to a gene; V was cut back by 5 bases and J by 5 bases. Written as DNA, the CDR3 is TGTGCCAGCAGCATCGGGACAGGGGCGACAAGGGAGACCCAGTACTTC. Amino acid sequence: CASSIGTGATRETQYF. Using reference TRBV7-9 and TRBJ2-5 for the parts outside the CDR3, the full variable domain is DTGVSQNPRHKITKRGQNVTFRCDPISEHNRLYWYRQTLGQGPEFLTYFQNEAQLEKSRLLSDRFSAERPKGSFSTLEIQRTEQGDSAMYLCASSIGTGATRETQYFGPGTRLLVL.

The chain is built from TRBV20-1 and TRBJ2-6; the match to TRBD1 covers 8 bases. Germline loops: CDR1 DFQATT, CDR2 SNEGSKA (reference sequence). This CDR3 has 18 amino acids. Losses at the gene ends were 0 bases for V and 2 bases for J; bases not matched to a gene: 9. CDR3: CSARDLVAGGAGANVLTF. DNA for the CDR3: TGCAGTGCTAGAGATCTCGTGGCAGGGGGCGCTGGGGCCAACGTCCTGACTTTC.

Only a few counts were recorded for this clonotype. V gene TRBV5-1 combines with J gene TRBJ1-2; 9 bases agree with TRBD1. Germline lookup yields CDR1 SGHRS and CDR2 YFSETQ. V lost 2 bases, J lost 4 bases, and 3 bases stayed unmatched. The CDR3 loop spans 14 amino acids. CDR3 in amino acids: CASSFDRGTYGYTF. The CDR3 nucleotides read TGCGCCAGCAGCTTCGACAGGGGGACCTATGGCTACACCTTC. The full variable domain, in which reference TRBV5-1 and TRBJ1-2 provide the parts outside the CDR3, is KAGVTQTPRYLIKTRGQQVTLSCSPISGHRSVSWYQQTPGQGLQFLFEYFSETQRNKGNFPGRFSGRQFSNSRSEMNVSTLELGDSALYLCASSFDRGTYGYTFGSGTRLTVV.

The rearrangement joins TRBV4-1 to TRBJ1-1; the D is unclear. The CDR3 has 14 residues. The germline V and J ends were trimmed by 0 bases and 8 bases, with 13 bases remaining between them. Per the germline V gene, CDR1 is MGHRA and CDR2 is YSYEKL. The CDR3, as DNA: TGCGCCAGCAGCCAAGAGTGGCCCGAGTTGGAAGCTTTCTTT. This translates into CASSQEWPELEAFF.

V and J are TRBV2 and TRBJ1-1; tentative D call: TRBD1 (5 bases). Per germline, CDR1 SNHLY and CDR2 FYNNEI. The CDR3 has 14 amino acids. Trimming stripped 2 bases from V and 5 bases from J, with 12 bases between. CDR3 sequence reads: CASSETRRGTEAFF. For the CDR3, the DNA is TGTGCCAGCAGTGAAACCAGGCGGGGGACTGAAGCTTTCTTT.